Listed here is a single T cell receptor (beta chain). This clone was recorded only once. What this receptor recognizes is not known. Base qualities are not recorded, but no much larger clone differs from it by a single base. The sample originates from a study of Tregs in tolerant kidney transplant recipients (dated by TCRdb to between 2017 and 2020). About the study as a whole: The study applied TCRbeta sequencing to find donor-specific regulatory T cells before combined kidney and bone marrow transplantation and then followed those same cells after transplant. In a few healthy controls, several methods of expanding Tregs specific for an allogeneic donor were compared by TCRbeta repertoire sequencing. Study-wide conclusions, independent of this receptor: Expanding Tregs with activated donor B cells appeared to identify the most biologically relevant and donor-specific TCRbeta repertoire. The study was limited by small patient numbers, and the findings need validation in larger populations and under other immunosuppression protocols. Biological reproducibility was not directly addressed, though technical replication error appeared minimal.

Thawed PBMCs were FACS-sorted into unstimulated Tregs (CD4+CD25+CD127-), CD4+ non-Tregs (CD4+CD25-), CD4 cells and CD8 cells. Blood from healthy controls was obtained either as purchased buffy coats or from healthy volunteers. Healthy control blood was separated into PBMCs by Ficoll density gradient and cryopreserved, and patient PBMCs were collected both before and after transplant. Genomic DNA was extracted from sorted cells with the QIAGEN DNeasy Blood and Tissue Kit for TCRbeta CDR3 sequencing. Through immunoSEQ, high-throughput TCRbeta CDR3 sequencing was done commercially, including PCR amplification with internal controls and bias correction. As for how the authors treated the data: Unique productive TCRbeta sequences were defined by CDR3 nucleotide sequence where primers matched, and otherwise by CDR3 amino acid sequence together with Vbeta and Jbeta genes. Sorting error was corrected by removing sequences shared between sorted populations at a frequency ratio of 2:1 or less, and the remaining shared sequences were assigned to the higher population. A sequence was defined as donor-reactive if the sequence was expanded at least 5-fold in CFSE-low cells compared with unstimulated cells and had a frequency of at least 0.01% in CFSE-low cells. Jensen-Shannon divergence, calculated on the top 100 TCRbeta sequences ranked by frequency, was used to quantify repertoire divergence. For samples with multiple sequencing runs, sorting error was corrected separately for each run before the runs were pooled. The table was pulled from immuneACCESS by TCRdb, which kept in-frame rearrangements only. Such tables lose some clones; where checked, under half of the loss comes from unresolved V genes, and the rest has no known cause. V and J calls plus clone size are reproduced from that table; the DNA served to infer D and trimming. The sample records 110,000 or so clones, 92% of which are singletons. Roughly 0.63% of the sample lies in the top ten.

A distance of 10 bases separates the germline ends of V and J, which lose 2 bases and 4 bases respectively. The CDR3 sequence holds 14 residues, the cysteine and phenylalanine included. The sequence is cut down to CDR3 DNA, 42 bases in frame from base 1. The germline V gene (reference sequence) provides CDR1 MNHEY and CDR2 SMNVEV. Material for sequencing was CD4+ T cells from blood. The V and J genes are TRBV27 and TRBJ2-3; too little of a D gene remains to name it. The sequence derives from a human donor in good health. Here is the DNA: TGTGCCAGCAGTTTAAATCTGGGATCAGATACGCAGTATTTT. The translation is CASSLNLGSDTQYF.